This T cell receptor (beta chain) derives from a study of a mutant IDH1 vaccine in newly diagnosed glioma. Study information: Earlier treatment was radiotherapy, temozolomide, or both, with most getting both. Scheduled at week 35, visit V12 preceded visit V13, held at week 47.

The CDR3 extends over 14 amino acids. The V gene lost 2 bases and the J gene lost 5 bases, with 10 bases spanning the gap. Germline lookup yields CDR1 LGHNA and CDR2 YSLEER. As for this clone: What it recognizes is unknown.

Time point reported: week 47, end of study. Doses of 300 ug of mutant IDH1 20-mer peptide were given with topical imiquimod. The protocol was immunoSEQ multiplex PCR, while the TCRdb copy is restricted to in-frame clones and leaves out a portion. Of approximately 32,000 clones in the sample, over 85% were seen once. The sample was PBMCs, taken from a glioma patient whose treatment included an IDH1 peptide vaccine. V usage is TRBV4-3 and J usage is TRBJ2-1; the D is unclear. The TCR was taken from a middle-aged man with glioma. The CDR3 is CASSQLDRHNEQFF. The CDR3 bases are TGCGCCAGCAGCCAATTAGACCGGCACAATGAGCAGTTCTTC.